This T cell receptor beta chain originates from a study of tumor and adjacent non-tumor tissue in lung cancer. Study details: Patients comprised about eleven adenocarcinoma, a couple of squamous cell carcinoma and 1 small cell lung cancer.

Study-wide results and caveats: In normal lung, the top 100 clones were significantly more dominant than in tumor.

The template was RNA from unsorted bulk tissue. CDR1 and CDR2 (germline): MGHRA, YSYEKL. The CDR3 has 17 residues. TCRbeta libraries were built with three rounds of nested PCR, modified from ARM-PCR. In TCRdb, the multiplex PCR reads were re-called with MiXCR into one record per CDR3 protein. The table has more than 70,000 distinct CDR3 sequences, more than 60% seen once. For this clonotype: The antigen remains undetermined. One junction end does not reproduce the germline sequence, and a read error may be involved.

The rearrangement uses TRBV4-1 and TRBJ2-4, with D possibly TRBD1 on 5 matching bases. The sequence was obtained from an older man with non-small cell lung cancer. What was sequenced was lung tumor tissue. This chain's CDR3 is CASSELHGARAKNVQYF. Here the CDR3 DNA reads TGCGCCAGCAGTGAGTTGCATGGGGCCAGGGCCAAAAACGTTCAGTACTTC.